This TCR beta chain was retrieved from a study of identical twins. TCRdb independently ran MiXCR on the 5' RACE reads; one entry per CDR3 protein. Here the sample spans 550,000 to 700,000 distinct CDR3 sequences, roughly 9.9% being singletons. General observations from the study: Weaker excess sharing between twins was seen in beta out-of-frame sequences. Abundant beta clonotypes from cord blood had fewer insertions, unlike memory repertoires, which showed none.

Germline CDR1 is SQVTM and CDR2 is ANQGSEA. The CDR3 runs to 15 residues. Trimming at V came to 6 bases and at J to 4 bases, leaving 10 bases not matched to a gene. Turning to this clonotype: Its antigen is not known.

These same records also appear under a second study, on yellow fever vaccine responses in identical twins.

V usage is TRBV29-1 and J usage is TRBJ2-7; TRBD1 matches 12 bases. The origin of this receptor is a woman younger than 30 in good health. Sequenced material: PBMCs. CDR3 DNA sequence: TGCAGCGTGTACGACCGGGACAGGGGGCTGTACGAGCAGTACTTC. This translates into CSVYDRDRGLYEQYF.